This T cell receptor (beta chain) emerged from a study of T cells after yellow fever vaccination. One entry per CDR3 protein, called by TCRdb with MiXCR from the 5' RACE reads. This table has 400,000 or so distinct CDR3 sequences, 6.2% appearing once. Trimming cost V 1 base and J 3 bases, with 12 bases left between them. CDR1 SGHAT and CDR2 FQDESV come from the germline V gene (reference sequence). This CDR3 is built from 16 residues. This clonotype was counted many times. V gene TRBV11-1 combines with J gene TRBJ2-2, with D perhaps matching TRBD2 (6 bases). The sequenced sample was PBMCs, obtained 5 days after the yellow fever booster vaccination. This clonotype was obtained from a man younger than 45 who received the YFV17D yellow fever vaccine. As DNA, the CDR3 is TGTGCCAGCAGCTTAGTGGGGAGCGGGTACACCGGGGAGCTGTTTTTT. Translating gives CASSLVGSGYTGELFF.